The clone carrying this T cell receptor beta chain was seen a few times. Its specificity is unknown. Barcoded TCR alpha and TCR beta cDNA libraries with UMIs came from 5'RACE using constant-segment primers. Each CDR3 protein gets one entry after TCRdb re-called the 5' RACE reads with MiXCR. Of 200,000 to 300,000 distinct CDR3 sequences detected, over 15% appear once; the ten largest clones hold around 21%. This specimen comes from a study of T-cell memory formation after mild COVID-19. In the study overall: Across donors, TCR clusters were largely donor specific. Study-wide points: Clones that contracted from day 15 to 85 had balanced CD4/CD8; later expanders were CD4+ biased.

The CDR3 is made up of 15 amino acids. V was clipped by 4 bases and J by 2 bases, with 15 bases between them. From germline, CDR1 is SGHRS and CDR2 YFSETQ. The genes are TRBV5-1 and TRBJ1-1; D perhaps matches TRBD1 (6 bases). This TCR derives from a man aged 18 to 30 who had mild COVID-19 (a few samples of this study predate the infection). Cell type and time point are not known. Sequenced material: PBMCs or a T cell subset sorted from them (not recorded which). DNA for the CDR3: TGCGCCAGCAGCGGAACAGGGAGATCCAACACTGAAGCTTTCTTT. Protein: CASSGTGRSNTEAFF.